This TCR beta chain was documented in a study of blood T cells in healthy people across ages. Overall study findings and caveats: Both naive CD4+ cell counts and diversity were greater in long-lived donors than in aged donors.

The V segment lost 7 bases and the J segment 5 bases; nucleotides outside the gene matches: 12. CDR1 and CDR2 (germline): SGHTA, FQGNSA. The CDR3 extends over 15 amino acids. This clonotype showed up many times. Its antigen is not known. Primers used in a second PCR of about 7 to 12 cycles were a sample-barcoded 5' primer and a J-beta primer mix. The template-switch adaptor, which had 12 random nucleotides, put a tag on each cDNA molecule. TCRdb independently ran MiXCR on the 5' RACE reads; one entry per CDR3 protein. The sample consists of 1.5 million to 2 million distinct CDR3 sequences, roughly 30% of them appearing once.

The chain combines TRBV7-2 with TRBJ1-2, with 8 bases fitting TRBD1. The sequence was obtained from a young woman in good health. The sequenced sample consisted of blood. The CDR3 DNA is TGTGCCAGCACCTCGACAGGGGAGCTTGGGTATGGCTACACCTTC. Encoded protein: CASTSTGELGYGYTF.